This record looks at one T cell receptor beta chain sequence and its context. This table comes from immunoSEQ multiplex PCR, and its TCRdb copy is limited to in-frame clones, with some not included. The data hold some 120,000 clones, with around 93% observed a single time. This sample is drawn from a study of control samples from healthy donors and cancer patients. Losses at the gene ends were 4 bases for V and 4 bases for J; bases not matched to a gene: 7. CDR1 is SGHAT, CDR2 FQDESV, per germline (reference sequence). The CDR3 has 15 residues. The rearrangement uses TRBV11-1 and TRBJ2-1; 7 nucleotides align to TRBD1. This TCR came from a man aged 50 or older with head and neck cancer. The sequenced material came from PBMCs. The CDR3 sequence is CASSYMTGLYNEQFF. CDR3 DNA sequence: TGTGCCAGCAGCTACATGACAGGGCTGTACAATGAGCAGTTCTTC.